This T cell receptor (beta chain) was identified during a study of post-analysis software for immune sequencing data. Unique molecular identifiers were built into the TCR beta cDNA libraries. Via MiXCR, TCRdb re-called the PCR reads, giving one row per CDR3 protein. The sample includes hundreds of thousands of distinct CDR3 sequences, roughly 27% of them seen just once. Broader study findings: The normalized Chao1 diversity of multiple sclerosis patients was significantly lower than that of controls.

In this sample, this clonotype turned up many times. Its specificity is not known. The sample comprised blood. The TCR originated in a girl between 5 and 17 years old with multiple sclerosis.

This CDR3 is CATSDLNEQYF. The CDR3 DNA follows: TGTGCCACCAGTGATTTGAACGAGCAGTACTTC. This sequence joins TRBV24-1 and TRBJ2-7, with D unresolved. The ends were cut back, 0 bases at V and 5 bases at J, with 1 base in the middle. Looked up from germline, CDR1 is KGHDR and CDR2 is SFDVKD. The CDR3 runs 11 residues.